This T cell receptor (beta chain) stems from a study of T cells after yellow fever vaccination. Background on the study: For low cell numbers, libraries were made with SMART-Seq v4 Ultra Low Input.

This clonotype was counted a few times. Universal primer sites and UMIs were introduced during 5'RACE template-switching synthesis of TCR cDNA. MiXCR was run by TCRdb on the 5' RACE reads, yielding one entry per CDR3 protein. The sample includes approximately 450,000 distinct CDR3 sequences, over 15% of them seen just once. This sequence was found in a man between 18 and 29 years old who received the YFV17D yellow fever vaccine. Sequenced material: PBMCs, taken before the yellow fever booster vaccination.

As DNA, the CDR3 is TGTGCCAGCAGCTCCCCTCAGATCGGGGAGCTGTTTTTT. It is translated as CASSSPQIGELFF. The chain has TRBV7-3 and TRBJ2-2; no clear D gene. Trimming left V 4 bases short and J 7 bases short, with 10 bases between. The CDR3 has 13 residues. Germline V gene data show CDR1 as SGHTA and CDR2 as FQGTGA.